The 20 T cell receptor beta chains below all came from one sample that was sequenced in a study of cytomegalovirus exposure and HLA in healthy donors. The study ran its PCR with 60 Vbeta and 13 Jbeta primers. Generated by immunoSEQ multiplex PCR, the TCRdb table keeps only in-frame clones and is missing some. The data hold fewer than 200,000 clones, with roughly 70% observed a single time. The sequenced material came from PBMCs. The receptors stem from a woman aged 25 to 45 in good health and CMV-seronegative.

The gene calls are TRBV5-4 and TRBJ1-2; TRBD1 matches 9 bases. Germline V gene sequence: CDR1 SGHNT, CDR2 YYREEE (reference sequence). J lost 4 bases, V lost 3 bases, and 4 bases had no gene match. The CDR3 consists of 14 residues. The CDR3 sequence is CASSWDRVLYGYTF. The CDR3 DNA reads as TGTGCCAGCAGCTGGGACAGGGTACTCTATGGCTACACCTTC.

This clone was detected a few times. The CDR3 protein is CASSLALTSGGGNEQFF. In DNA, the CDR3 is TGTGCCAGCAGCTTAGCGTTGACTAGCGGGGGTGGCAATGAGCAGTTCTTC. The chain uses TRBV7-2 and TRBJ2-1; 12 bases line up with TRBD2. V shed 0 bases, J shed 6 bases, and the junction held 6 bases outside the gene matches. In germline, CDR1 is SGHTA, CDR2 FQGNSA. The length of the CDR3 is 17 residues.

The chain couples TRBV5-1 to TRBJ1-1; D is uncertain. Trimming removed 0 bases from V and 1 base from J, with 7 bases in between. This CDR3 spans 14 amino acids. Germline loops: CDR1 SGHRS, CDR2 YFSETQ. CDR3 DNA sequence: TGCGCCAGCAGCTTGGAGCGGAGGAACACTGAAGCTTTCTTT. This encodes CASSLERRNTEAFF.

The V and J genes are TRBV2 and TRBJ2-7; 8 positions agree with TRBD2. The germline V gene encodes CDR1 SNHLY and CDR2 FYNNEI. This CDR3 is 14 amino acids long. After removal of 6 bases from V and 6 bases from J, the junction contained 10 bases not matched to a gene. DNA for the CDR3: TGTGCCAGCAGCCTTACGGGAGGGCCCGGCGAGCAGTACTTC. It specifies CASSLTGGPGEQYF. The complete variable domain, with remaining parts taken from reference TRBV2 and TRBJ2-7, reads EPEVTQTPSHQVTQMGQEVILRCVPISNHLYFYWYRQILGQKVEFLVSFYNNEISEKSEIFDDQFSVERPDGSNFTLKIRSTKLEDSAMYFCASSLTGGPGEQYFGPGTRLTVT.

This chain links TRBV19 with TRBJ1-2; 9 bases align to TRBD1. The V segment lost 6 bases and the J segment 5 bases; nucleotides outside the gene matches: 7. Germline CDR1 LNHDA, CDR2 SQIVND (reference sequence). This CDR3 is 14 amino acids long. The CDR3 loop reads CASSMDRGSYGYTF. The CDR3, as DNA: TGTGCCAGTAGCATGGACAGGGGATCTTATGGCTACACCTTC.

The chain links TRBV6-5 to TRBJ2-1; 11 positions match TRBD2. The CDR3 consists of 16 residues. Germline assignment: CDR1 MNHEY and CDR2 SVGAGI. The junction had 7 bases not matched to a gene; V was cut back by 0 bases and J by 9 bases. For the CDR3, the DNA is TGTGCCAGCAGTTACTCGCTAGCGGGAGGTAGGGGTGAGCAGTTCTTC. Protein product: CASSYSLAGGRGEQFF.

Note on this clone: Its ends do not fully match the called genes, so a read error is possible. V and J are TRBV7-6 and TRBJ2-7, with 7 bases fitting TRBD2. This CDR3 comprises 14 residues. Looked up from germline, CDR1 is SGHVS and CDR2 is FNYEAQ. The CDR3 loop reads CASSLAGDQYEQYF. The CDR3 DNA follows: TGTGCCAGCAGCTTGGCGGGGGACCAATACGAGCAGTATTTC.

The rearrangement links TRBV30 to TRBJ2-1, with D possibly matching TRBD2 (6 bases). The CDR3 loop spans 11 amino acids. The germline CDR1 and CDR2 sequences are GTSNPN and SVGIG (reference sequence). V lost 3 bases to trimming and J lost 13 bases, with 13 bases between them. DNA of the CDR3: TGTGCCTGGAGCGGGACTTGGGGTCAGTTCTTC. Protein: CAWSGTWGQFF.

This CDR3 is CATRTRSGGLSYEQYF. CDR3 nucleotides: TGTGCCACCCGGACCCGCTCGGGGGGGCTCTCCTACGAGCAGTACTTC. The chain couples TRBV2 to TRBJ2-7, with 8 bases lining up with TRBD2. With 10 bases clipped from V and 0 bases from J, the junction kept 14 bases outside the gene matches. From germline, CDR1 is SNHLY and CDR2 FYNNEI. The CDR3 runs to 16 residues.

Written as DNA, the CDR3 is TGTGCCAGCAGCCGGGACAGAACGAACACCGGGGAGCTGTTTTTT. Its translation: CASSRDRTNTGELFF. This chain links TRBV9 with TRBJ2-2; 7 bases are shared with TRBD1. Germline V gene lookup returns CDR1 SGDLS and CDR2 YYNGEE. The CDR3 is 15 residues long. Losses at the gene ends were 4 bases for V and 0 bases for J; bases not matched to a gene: 3.

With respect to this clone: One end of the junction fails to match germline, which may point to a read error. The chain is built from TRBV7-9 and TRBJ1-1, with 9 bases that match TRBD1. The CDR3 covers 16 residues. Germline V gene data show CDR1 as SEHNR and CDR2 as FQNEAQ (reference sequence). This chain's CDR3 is CTSSHDPGQGRPEAFF. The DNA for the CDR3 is TGTACCAGCAGCCACGATCCGGGACAGGGTAGGCCTGAAGCTTTCTTT.

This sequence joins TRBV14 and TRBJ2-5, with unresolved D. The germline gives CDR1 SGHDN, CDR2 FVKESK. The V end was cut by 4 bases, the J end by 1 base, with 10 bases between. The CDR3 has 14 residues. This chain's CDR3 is CASSPPASQETQYF. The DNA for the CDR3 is TGTGCCAGCAGCCCTCCCGCTAGCCAAGAGACCCAGTACTTC.

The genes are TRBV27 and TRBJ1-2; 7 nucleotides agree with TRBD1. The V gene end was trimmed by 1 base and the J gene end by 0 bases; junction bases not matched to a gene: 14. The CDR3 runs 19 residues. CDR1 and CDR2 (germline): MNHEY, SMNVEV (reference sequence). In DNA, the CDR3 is TGTGCCAGCAGTTTATATCCCCGCCGAACACAGGGGACTAACTATGGCTACACCTTC. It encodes CASSLYPRRTQGTNYGYTF.

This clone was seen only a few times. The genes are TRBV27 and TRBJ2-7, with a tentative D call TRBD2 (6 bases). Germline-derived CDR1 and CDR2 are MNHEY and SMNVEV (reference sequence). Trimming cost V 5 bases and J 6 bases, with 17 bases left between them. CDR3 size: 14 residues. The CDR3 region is CASSIREQAAEQYF. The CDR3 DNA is TGTGCCAGCAGTATCCGGGAGCAGGCCGCCGAGCAGTACTTC.

The CDR3 sequence: CASSVVKGTDSTGGYTF. The CDR3 DNA reads as TGTGCCAGCAGCGTAGTCAAGGGGACAGATTCGACTGGTGGCTACACCTTC. The V call is TRBV9, the J call TRBJ1-2; 7 bases map to TRBD1. Germline CDR1 reads SGDLS; CDR2 reads YYNGEE. The CDR3 loop spans 17 amino acids. J was trimmed by 7 bases and V by 0 bases; bases with no gene match: 15. Full variable domain (rest looked up from reference TRBV9 and TRBJ1-2): DSGVTQTPKHLITATGQRVTLRCSPRSGDLSVYWYQQSLDQGLQFLIQYYNGEERAKGNILERFSAQQFPDLHSELNLSSLELGDSALYFCASSVVKGTDSTGGYTFGSGTRLTVV.

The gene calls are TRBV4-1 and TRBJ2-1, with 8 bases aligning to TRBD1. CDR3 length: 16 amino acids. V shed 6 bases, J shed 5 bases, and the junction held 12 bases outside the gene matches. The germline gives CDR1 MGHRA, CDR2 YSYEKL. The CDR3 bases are TGCGCCAGCAGTCATAAGGGGACAGGCGATCACAATGAGCAGTTCTTC. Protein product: CASSHKGTGDHNEQFF.

CDR3 nucleotides: TGTGCCAGCAGCAAGGTAGGGGACAAGAACACTGAAGCTTTCTTT. This codes for CASSKVGDKNTEAFF. This sequence joins TRBV21-1 and TRBJ1-1; whether TRBD1, the table's D call, matches the DNA was not checked. TRBV21-1 is labeled a pseudogene. The CDR3 covers 15 residues.

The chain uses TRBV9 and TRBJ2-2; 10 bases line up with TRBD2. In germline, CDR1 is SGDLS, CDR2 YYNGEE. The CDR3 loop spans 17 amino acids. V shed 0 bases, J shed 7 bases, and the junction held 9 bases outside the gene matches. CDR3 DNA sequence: TGTGCCAGCAGCGTAGGGGCTAGCGGGAGCCTTGACGGGGAGCTGTTTTTT. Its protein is CASSVGASGSLDGELFF.

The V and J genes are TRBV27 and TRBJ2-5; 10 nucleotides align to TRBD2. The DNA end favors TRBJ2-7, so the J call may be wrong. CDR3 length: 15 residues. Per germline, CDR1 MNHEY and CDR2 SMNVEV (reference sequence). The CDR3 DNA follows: TGTGCCAGCAGTGCGACTAGCGGGTCCTCCTACGAGCAGTACTTC. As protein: CASSATSGSSYEQYF.

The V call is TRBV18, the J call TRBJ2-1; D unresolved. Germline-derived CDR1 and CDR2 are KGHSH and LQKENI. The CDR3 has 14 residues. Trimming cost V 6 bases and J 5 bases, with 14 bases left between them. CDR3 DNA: TGTGCCAGCTCGCAAGAGATTGTCCACAATGAGCAGTTCTTC. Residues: CASSQEIVHNEQFF. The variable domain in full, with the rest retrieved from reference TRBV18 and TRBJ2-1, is NAGVMQNPRHLVRRRGQEARLRCSPMKGHSHVYWYRQLPEEGLKFMVYLQKENIIDESGMPKERFSAEFPKEGPSILRIQQVVRGDSAAYFCASSQEIVHNEQFFGPGTRLTVL.